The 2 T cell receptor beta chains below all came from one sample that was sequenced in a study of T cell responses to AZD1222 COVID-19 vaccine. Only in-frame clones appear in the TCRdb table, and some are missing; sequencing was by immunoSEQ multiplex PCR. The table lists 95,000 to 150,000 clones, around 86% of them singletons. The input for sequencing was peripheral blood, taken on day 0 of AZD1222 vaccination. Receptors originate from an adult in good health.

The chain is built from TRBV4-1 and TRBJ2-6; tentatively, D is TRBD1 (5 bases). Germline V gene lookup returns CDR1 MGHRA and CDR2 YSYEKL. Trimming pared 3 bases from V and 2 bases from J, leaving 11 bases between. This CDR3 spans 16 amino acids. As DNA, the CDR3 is TGCGCCAGCAGCCACTCCCCAGGGACTGGGGCCAACGTCCTGACTTTC. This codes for CASSHSPGTGANVLTF.

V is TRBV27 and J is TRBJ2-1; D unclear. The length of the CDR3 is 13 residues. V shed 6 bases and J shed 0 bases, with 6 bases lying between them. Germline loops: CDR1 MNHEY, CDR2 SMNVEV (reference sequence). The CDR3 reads CASRESSYNEQFF. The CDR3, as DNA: TGTGCCAGCAGGGAGAGCTCCTACAATGAGCAGTTCTTC.